The entry below gives a single T cell receptor (beta chain) sequence along with its context. Its antigen is still unknown. The entry originates in a study of CD8 T cells in ankylosing spondylitis. Each TCR beta library was made by quantitative 5'-RACE that incorporated molecular barcodes. MiXCR, applied by TCRdb to the 5' RACE reads, yields one record per CDR3 protein. The sample shows 700,000 to 850,000 distinct CDR3 sequences, roughly 12% of them seen only once. V shed 0 bases and J shed 3 bases, with 8 bases lying between them. The CDR3 loop spans 14 amino acids. CDR1 is LGHNA, CDR2 YSLEER, per germline. Study-level points and caveats: In ankylosing spondylitis patients, matched synovial fluid reportedly showed significant enrichment of disease-linked clones. Blood of patients with ankylosing spondylitis appeared to be characterized by a TCR beta motif of several highly homologous variants. A subset of motif variants has previously been described in the synovial fluid and blood of reactive arthritis. CD8+ cells made up the disease-linked clones, which were relatively rare in peripheral blood.

The V call is TRBV4-3, the J call TRBJ1-1, with unresolved D. This TCR was sampled from a male donor with ankylosing spondylitis. Source material: blood, either unsorted or a sorted T cell fraction (not recorded which). CDR3: CASSQDLMYTEAFF. In DNA form, the CDR3 reads TGCGCCAGCAGCCAAGATTTGATGTACACTGAAGCTTTCTTT.